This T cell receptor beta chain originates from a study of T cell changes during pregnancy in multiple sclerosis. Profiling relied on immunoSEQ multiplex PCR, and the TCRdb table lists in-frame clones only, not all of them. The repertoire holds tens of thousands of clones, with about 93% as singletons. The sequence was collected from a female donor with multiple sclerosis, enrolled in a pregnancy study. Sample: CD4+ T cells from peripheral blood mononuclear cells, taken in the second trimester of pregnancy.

The CDR3 reads CASSTGTGGGGYTF. CDR3 nucleotides: TGTGCCAGTAGTACCGGGACAGGGGGCGGTGGCTACACCTTC. This chain joins TRBV19 and TRBJ1-2; 12 bases match TRBD1. The CDR3 length is 14 residues. CDR1 and CDR2 (germline): LNHDA, SQIVND (reference sequence). With V trimmed by 4 bases and J by 7 bases, 4 bases remained unmatched.